The 4 T cell receptor beta chains in this list originate from one sample, sequenced in a study of PD-1 blockade in mismatch repair-deficient tumors. Clones were sequenced by immunoSEQ multiplex PCR, and TCRdb holds only the in-frame ones, with some missing. The repertoire holds approximately 17,000 clones, roughly 84% seen once, with under 2% in the top ten. Sequences were derived from PBMCs, sampled roughly 24 weeks after starting pembrolizumab. All receptors derive from an adult with mismatch repair-deficient cancer.

The chain recombines TRBV11-2 with TRBJ2-1; 13 nucleotides agree with TRBD2. Germline-derived CDR1 and CDR2 are SGHAT and FQNNGV. V was pared by 5 bases and J by 1 base, with 8 bases of the junction left unmatched. The CDR3 loop spans 18 amino acids. The CDR3 here is CASSLWTSGSFSYNEQFF. The DNA for the CDR3 is TGTGCCAGCAGCCTGTGGACTAGCGGGAGTTTTTCCTACAATGAGCAGTTCTTC. Looking up the rest from reference TRBV11-2 and TRBJ2-1 gives the full variable domain: EAGVAQSPRYKIIEKRQSVAFWCNPISGHATLYWYQQILGQGPKLLIQFQNNGVVDDSQLPKDRFSAERLKGVDSTLKIQPAKLEDSAVYLCASSLWTSGSFSYNEQFFGPGTRLTVL.

The chain has TRBV5-1 and TRBJ2-3; a weak D match, TRBD2 (6 bases). The V end lost 5 bases, the J end lost 2 bases, and 15 bases lay between the germline ends. Germline V lookup: CDR1 SGHRS, CDR2 YFSETQ. This CDR3 is 15 amino acids long. The CDR3 loop reads CASSWSGGPTDTQYF. The CDR3 nucleotides are TGCGCCAGCAGTTGGTCAGGAGGGCCCACAGATACGCAGTATTTT.

V gene TRBV6-1 combines with J gene TRBJ2-4; 9 bases match TRBD2. The V gene's germline CDR1 is MNHNS and CDR2 SASEGT. This CDR3 contains 15 residues. V was pared by 3 bases and J by 6 bases, with 6 bases of the junction left unmatched. The CDR3 is CASSDSGSWRNIQYF. The CDR3 DNA is TGTGCCAGCAGTGATAGCGGGAGTTGGAGAAACATTCAGTACTTC.

The chain combines TRBV2 with TRBJ2-4, with 10 bases lining up with TRBD2. Germline V lookup: CDR1 SNHLY, CDR2 FYNNEI. There are 16 residues in the CDR3. Losses at the gene ends were 3 bases for V and 3 bases for J; bases not matched to a gene: 5. CDR3 bases: TGTGCCAGCAGTGAGCTAGCGGGAGACGGCAAAAACATTCAGTACTTC. This encodes CASSELAGDGKNIQYF.